This T cell receptor (beta chain) was sequenced in a study of T cells after yellow fever vaccination. Germline V CDR1 and CDR2: SGHTA, FQGNSA. The ends were cut back, 1 base at V and 6 bases at J, with 6 bases in the middle. This CDR3 comprises 13 residues. TCRdb processed the 5' RACE reads anew with MiXCR; each CDR3 protein has one entry. The sample lists under 600,000 distinct CDR3 sequences; roughly 12% were seen once. V usage is TRBV7-2 and J usage is TRBJ2-2; D call uncertain. Sequenced here: PBMCs, sampled on the day of the yellow fever booster vaccination. The TCR originated in a man aged 30 to 45 who received the YFV17D yellow fever vaccine. CDR3 sequence: CASSLVASGELFF. CDR3 DNA sequence: TGTGCCAGCAGCTTAGTGGCATCCGGGGAGCTGTTTTTT.